The 29 T cell receptor beta chains listed next were all sequenced from one sample in a study of memory CD8 T cells in hepatitis C reinfection. Measured with immunoSEQ multiplex PCR; TCRdb has only the in-frame clones, and not every one. The sample holds 45,000 to 65,000 clones, just under 90% seen once. Noted time point: pre-reinfection, 55 to 20 weeks before reinfection detection. The sorted cells went straight to TCR sequencing with no prior in vitro expansion. Sequencing was carried out using naive CD8+ T cells sorted from blood. Source of these receptors: a man aged 18 to 29 with hepatitis C virus infection.

The rearrangement joins TRBV27 to TRBJ2-2, with TRBD2 matching 9 bases. Germline lookup yields CDR1 MNHEY and CDR2 SMNVEV (reference sequence). The CDR3 has 14 amino acids. The J segment lost 9 bases and the V segment lost 3 bases, leaving 5 bases of the junction unmatched. The CDR3 nucleotides are TGTGCCAGCAGTTTCGGGCGGGGGGGCCGGGAGCTGTTTTTT. This encodes CASSFGRGGRELFF.

The J gene is TRBJ1-6, the V gene TRBV9, with D possibly being TRBD1 (5 bases). Per germline, CDR1 SGDLS and CDR2 YYNGEE. Between the trimmed V and J ends, which lost 4 bases and 10 bases, there was a span of 18 bases. There are 15 residues in the CDR3. In DNA form, the CDR3 reads TGTGCCAGCAGCCCTGGGGCGTCAGGGCAGTCACCCCTCCACTTT. Amino acid sequence: CASSPGASGQSPLHF.

The chain employs TRBV7-8 and TRBJ2-7; D unclear. Trimming took 6 bases from V and 2 from J, leaving 14 bases between them. Germline values: CDR1 SGHVS, CDR2 FQNEAQ. This CDR3 has 14 amino acids. This CDR3 is CASSLGGRTYEQYF. CDR3 DNA sequence: TGTGCCAGCAGTCTAGGTGGTCGGACCTACGAGCAGTACTTC.

The rearrangement links TRBV6-1 to TRBJ2-5, with TRBD2 as a possible D gene (6 bases). Germline assignment: CDR1 MNHNS and CDR2 SASEGT. Trimming removed 3 bases from V and 5 bases from J, with 10 bases in between. This CDR3 has 13 amino acids. CDR3 in amino acids: CASSDGTDETQYF. The CDR3 DNA follows: TGTGCCAGCAGTGATGGGACTGATGAGACCCAGTACTTC.

The genes are TRBV2 and TRBJ1-5; TRBD1 is a possible D gene (5 bases). The CDR3 contains 15 residues. Per germline, CDR1 SNHLY and CDR2 FYNNEI. Deletions cut 5 bases from V and 5 bases from J, with 16 bases between. CDR3 bases: TGTGCCAGCAGTCCAGGGAAAATGGTGCATCAGCCCCAGCATTTT. Translated: CASSPGKMVHQPQHF.

This rearrangement joins TRBV7-9 to TRBJ2-1, with D possibly TRBD2 on 6 matching bases. The CDR3 has 13 residues. Germline V gives CDR1 SEHNR, CDR2 FQNEAQ (reference sequence). Trimming took off 5 bases at V and 8 bases at J, with 13 bases between the two ends. The DNA for the CDR3 is TGTGCCAGCAGCGCAACTAGCTCCTATGAGCAGTTCTTC. Translated, it gives CASSATSSYEQFF. Drawing the rest from reference TRBV7-9 and TRBJ2-1, the complete variable domain is DTGVSQNPRHKITKRGQNVTFRCDPISEHNRLYWYRQTLGQGPEFLTYFQNEAQLEKSRLLSDRFSAERPKGSFSTLEIQRTEQGDSAMYLCASSATSSYEQFFGPGTRLTVL.

This chain connects TRBV28 to TRBJ2-5, with D possibly being TRBD2 (6 bases). The closer fit of TRBJ2-7 to the DNA end suggests the J call may be wrong. In germline, CDR1 is MDHEN, CDR2 SYDVKM. This CDR3 has 13 amino acids. The CDR3 sequence is CASSFEEGYEQYF. DNA for the CDR3: TGTGCCAGCAGTTTTGAGGAGGGCTACGAGCAGTACTTC.

This clone showed up just once. This chain links TRBV11-3 with TRBJ2-5, with 9 bases fitting TRBD2. After removal of 3 bases from V and 3 bases from J, the junction contained 2 bases not matched to a gene. Germline values: CDR1 SGHNT, CDR2 YENEEA. The CDR3 has 14 amino acids. CDR3 sequence reads: CASSFGGGEETQYF. CDR3 sequence (DNA): TGTGCCAGCAGCTTCGGCGGGGGGGAAGAGACCCAGTACTTC. Full variable domain (missing parts from reference TRBV11-3 and TRBJ2-5): EAGVVQSPRYKIIEKKQPVAFWCNPISGHNTLYWYLQNLGQGPELLIRYENEEAVDDSQLPKDRFSAERLKGVDSTLKIQPAELGDSAVYLCASSFGGGEETQYFGPGTRLLVL.

This clone was seen just once. J is TRBJ2-1 and V is TRBV6-1; D is ambiguous. V shed 2 bases and J shed 10 bases, with 9 bases lying between them. The CDR3 loop spans 12 amino acids. The germline CDR1 and CDR2 sequences are MNHNS and SASEGT. CDR3 bases: TGTGCCAGCAGTGAATTGCTAGGAGAGCAGTTCTTC. Amino acids: CASSELLGEQFF.

The rearrangement links TRBV27 to TRBJ1-5; possibly TRBD1 for D (6 bases). From germline, CDR1 is MNHEY and CDR2 SMNVEV (reference sequence). V lost 3 bases and J 0 bases, leaving 12 bases between the germline ends. The CDR3 is 16 amino acids. CDR3 region: CASSFIGGSSNQPQHF. The DNA of the CDR3 is TGTGCCAGCAGTTTTATAGGGGGATCTAGCAATCAGCCCCAGCATTTT.

V gene TRBV27 combines with J gene TRBJ2-1; TRBD1 might be the D (7 bases). Trimming took off 4 bases at V and 4 bases at J, with 14 bases between the two ends. The CDR3 is made up of 15 amino acids. CDR1 and CDR2 from the germline V gene are MNHEY and SMNVEV (reference sequence). The CDR3 region has the DNA TGTGCCAGCAGTTCGCCGGCAGGGGGGTACAATGAGCAGTTCTTC. It is translated as CASSSPAGGYNEQFF.

V usage is TRBV15 and J usage is TRBJ2-7; TRBD1 agrees at 7 bases. Germline CDR1 and CDR2: LNHNV and YYDKDF (reference sequence). Germline trimming cut 1 base from V and 7 bases from J; bases unmatched to any gene: 10. The CDR3 has 15 amino acids. CDR3 protein: CATSRGETGFEEQYF. CDR3 nucleotides: TGTGCCACCAGCAGAGGGGAGACAGGGTTCGAGGAGCAGTACTTC.

The chain has TRBV28 and TRBJ2-3; 12 bases match TRBD2. V trimming: 6 bases; J trimming: 1 base; junction bases outside the gene matches: 2. The CDR3 has 15 amino acids. Germline CDR1 and CDR2: MDHEN and SYDVKM. The CDR3 loop is CASRTSGSGTDTQYF. In nucleotides, the CDR3 is TGTGCCAGCAGGACTAGCGGGAGCGGCACAGATACGCAGTATTTT.

The chain combines TRBV27 with TRBJ2-1, with D possibly matching TRBD1 (6 bases). Germline loops: CDR1 MNHEY, CDR2 SMNVEV (reference sequence). V shed 2 bases and J shed 0 bases, with 8 bases lying between them. This CDR3 region has 15 residues. DNA for the CDR3: TGTGCCAGCAGTTTACAGGGGAGCTCCTACAATGAGCAGTTCTTC. Translation gives CASSLQGSSYNEQFF.

The J gene is TRBJ2-7, the V gene TRBV27; 7 bases align to TRBD2. Trimming cost V 3 bases and J 3 bases; bases outside gene matches: 8. The CDR3 sequence is 15 residues long. Germline V gives CDR1 MNHEY, CDR2 SMNVEV (reference sequence). Here the CDR3 DNA reads TGTGCCAGCAGTTTCGGACTAGAGGGGAACTACGAGCAGTACTTC. It specifies CASSFGLEGNYEQYF.

This clone has a single count. J is TRBJ1-2 and V is TRBV30; D remains ambiguous. V shed 1 base and J shed 2 bases, with 11 bases lying between them. Germline lookup yields CDR1 GTSNPN and CDR2 SVGIG (reference sequence). This CDR3 comprises 14 residues. For the CDR3, the DNA is TGTGCCTGGAGTGGTTCCCTTGTAAACTATGGCTACACCTTC. Residues: CAWSGSLVNYGYTF. Combining the CDR3 with reference TRBV30 and TRBJ1-2 gives the whole variable domain SQTIHQWPATLVQPVGSPLSLECTVEGTSNPNLYWYRQAAGRGLQLLFYSVGIGQISSEVPQNLSASRPQDRQFILSSKKLLLSDSGFYLCAWSGSLVNYGYTFGSGTRLTVV.

The V call is TRBV27, the J call TRBJ2-7; D unclear. CDR3 size: 13 residues. Trimming removed 0 bases from V and 3 bases from J, with 6 bases in between. CDR1 is MNHEY and CDR2 is SMNVEV in the germline V gene (reference sequence). The CDR3 here is CASSLSPGYEQYF. The CDR3 bases are TGTGCCAGCAGTTTATCCCCCGGCTACGAGCAGTACTTC.

The rearrangement uses TRBV10-2 and TRBJ2-7, with TRBD2 matching 11 bases. J was trimmed by 4 bases and V by 3 bases; bases with no gene match: 2. The length of the CDR3 is 14 residues. The germline V gene encodes CDR1 WSHSY and CDR2 SAAADI. The CDR3 spells CASSDSSGRYEQYF. The CDR3 bases are TGCGCCAGCAGTGACTCTAGCGGGAGGTACGAGCAGTACTTC.

This clone has more than one count but fewer than ten. The rearrangement joins TRBV4-1 to TRBJ2-7; 8 bases agree with TRBD2. CDR1 MGHRA and CDR2 YSYEKL come from the germline V gene. V shed 1 base and J 4 bases; nucleotides not matched to a gene: 3. CDR3 length: 14 residues. For the CDR3, the DNA is TGCGCCAGCAGCCAAGGGCAGCGGGAGTACGAGCAGTACTTC. Amino acids: CASSQGQREYEQYF.

This chain uses TRBV7-6 with TRBJ2-3, with D hard to call. Per the germline V gene, CDR1 is SGHVS and CDR2 is FNYEAQ. V lost 10 bases and J lost 4, with 18 bases in between. The CDR3 runs to 14 residues. CDR3 DNA: TGTGCCACCAGAACCGACCTCCAGGCAGATACGCAGTATTTT. Amino acid sequence: CATRTDLQADTQYF.

The chain employs TRBV6-1 and TRBJ2-7, with no clear D. From germline, CDR1 is MNHNS and CDR2 SASEGT. The V end was cut by 3 bases, the J end by 6 bases, with 9 bases between. The CDR3 runs to 12 residues. The CDR3 DNA reads as TGTGCCAGCAGTGACCTATTTGGCGAGCAGTACTTC. Residues: CASSDLFGEQYF.

The rearrangement uses TRBV10-3 and TRBJ2-7, with TRBD2 identical over 13 bases. The V gene's germline CDR1 is ENHRY and CDR2 SYGVKD. Unmatched junction bases numbered 24, after V lost 0 bases and J lost 1 base. The CDR3 totals 24 residues. The CDR3 loop reads CAISESNYQTSGRVLFGESYEQYF. CDR3 DNA sequence: TGTGCCATCAGTGAGTCGAATTACCAAACTAGCGGGAGGGTACTATTTGGGGAATCCTACGAGCAGTACTTC.

The CDR3 nucleotides are TGTGCCAGCAGTTACTCGGGACAGAATCAGCCCCAGCATTTT. Amino acids: CASSYSGQNQPQHF. The V and J genes are TRBV6-5 and TRBJ1-5, with TRBD1 matching over 7 bases. V lost 0 bases to trimming and J lost 4 bases; unmatched junction nucleotides: 0. Germline V gene lookup returns CDR1 MNHEY and CDR2 SVGAGI. The CDR3 consists of 14 residues.

This clone was counted a single time. The chain recombines TRBV28 with TRBJ2-5; TRBD2 aligns across 15 bases. With the DNA end fitting TRBJ2-7 better, the J assignment may be wrong. Germline values: CDR1 MDHEN, CDR2 SYDVKM. The length of the CDR3 is 15 residues. The CDR3 region has the DNA TGTGCCAGCAGTTTCGGGACTAGCGGGAGGTACGAGCAGTACTTC. It translates to CASSFGTSGRYEQYF.

CDR3 DNA: TGTGCCAGCAGTGCGATGACCGAGGGACTAGCGGGAGTAGACGAGCAGTACTTC. This codes for CASSAMTEGLAGVDEQYF. The chain employs TRBV6-1 and TRBJ2-7; 14 positions agree with TRBD2. V lost 4 bases to trimming and J lost 5 bases; unmatched junction nucleotides: 13. Germline CDR1 MNHNS, CDR2 SASEGT. The CDR3 sequence is 18 residues long.

The CDR3 bases are TGCGCCAGCAGCCAAGGTGCAGCGGGAGCCCCGACGAACTCCTACGAGCAGTACTTC. Protein: CASSQGAAGAPTNSYEQYF. The rearrangement uses TRBV4-1 and TRBJ2-7; 8 bases are a match to TRBD2. CDR1 and CDR2 (germline): MGHRA, YSYEKL. With V trimmed by 1 base and J by 0 bases, 14 bases remained unmatched. This CDR3 spans 19 amino acids.

The chain joins TRBV7-3 to TRBJ2-1; 8 positions match TRBD2. Germline V CDR1 and CDR2: SGHTA, FQGTGA. V lost 3 bases and J lost 6; bases outside the gene matches: 16. CDR3 length equals 18 residues. The CDR3 loop is CASSFVGGGTSSVNEQFF. DNA of the CDR3: TGTGCCAGCAGCTTCGTTGGGGGCGGGACTAGTAGTGTCAATGAGCAGTTCTTC. Full variable domain (missing parts from reference TRBV7-3 and TRBJ2-1): GAGVSQTPSNKVTEKGKYVELRCDPISGHTALYWYRQSLGQGPEFLIYFQGTGAADDSGLPNDRFFAVRPEGSVSTLKIQRTERGDSAVYLCASSFVGGGTSSVNEQFFGPGTRLTVL.

This chain joins TRBV6-1 and TRBJ1-1, with a tentative D call TRBD1 (5 bases). Germline V gene data show CDR1 as MNHNS and CDR2 as SASEGT. This CDR3 has 14 amino acids. Trimming pared 5 bases from V and 3 bases from J, leaving 13 bases between. The chain's CDR3 is CASSTTRAYTEAFF. CDR3 nucleotides: TGTGCCAGCAGTACAACCAGGGCGTACACTGAAGCTTTCTTT.

The CDR3 nucleotides are TGTGCCAGCAGTTCGGACACCTCCTACGAGCAGTACGTC. It encodes CASSSDTSYEQYV. J is TRBJ2-7 and V is TRBV7-9; D may be TRBD1 (5 bases). The CDR3 sequence is 13 residues long. With 6 bases removed from V and 0 bases from J, the gap between germline ends came to 9 bases. Germline values: CDR1 SEHNR, CDR2 FQNEAQ (reference sequence).